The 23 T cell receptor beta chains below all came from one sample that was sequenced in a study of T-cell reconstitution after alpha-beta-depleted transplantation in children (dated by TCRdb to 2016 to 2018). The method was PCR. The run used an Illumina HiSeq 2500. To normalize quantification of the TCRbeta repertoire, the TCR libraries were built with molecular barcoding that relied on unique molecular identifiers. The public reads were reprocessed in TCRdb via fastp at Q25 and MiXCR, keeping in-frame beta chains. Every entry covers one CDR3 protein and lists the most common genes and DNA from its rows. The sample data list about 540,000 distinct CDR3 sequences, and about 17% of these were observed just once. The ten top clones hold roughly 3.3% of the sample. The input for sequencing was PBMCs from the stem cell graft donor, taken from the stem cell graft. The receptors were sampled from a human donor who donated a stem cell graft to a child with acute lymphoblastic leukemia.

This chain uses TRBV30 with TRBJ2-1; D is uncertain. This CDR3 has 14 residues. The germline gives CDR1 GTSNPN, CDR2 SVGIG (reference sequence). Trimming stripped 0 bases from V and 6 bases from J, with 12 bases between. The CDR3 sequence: CAWSVLVYPNEQFF. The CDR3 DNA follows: TGTGCCTGGAGTGTGTTGGTATACCCCAATGAGCAGTTCTTC.

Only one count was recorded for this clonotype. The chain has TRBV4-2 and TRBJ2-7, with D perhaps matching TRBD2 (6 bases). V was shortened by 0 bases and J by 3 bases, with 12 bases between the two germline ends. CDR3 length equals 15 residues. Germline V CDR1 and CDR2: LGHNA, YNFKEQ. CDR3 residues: CASSQDPSEYYEQYF. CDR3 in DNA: TGTGCCAGCAGCCAAGACCCTAGCGAGTACTACGAGCAGTACTTC.

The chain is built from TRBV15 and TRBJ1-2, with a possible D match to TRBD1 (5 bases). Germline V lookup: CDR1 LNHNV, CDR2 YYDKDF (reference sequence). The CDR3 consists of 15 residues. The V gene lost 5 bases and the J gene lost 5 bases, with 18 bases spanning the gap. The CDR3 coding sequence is TGTGCCACCAGCCCCCAGAGCGGGGCGCGGTATGGCTACACCTTC. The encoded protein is CATSPQSGARYGYTF.

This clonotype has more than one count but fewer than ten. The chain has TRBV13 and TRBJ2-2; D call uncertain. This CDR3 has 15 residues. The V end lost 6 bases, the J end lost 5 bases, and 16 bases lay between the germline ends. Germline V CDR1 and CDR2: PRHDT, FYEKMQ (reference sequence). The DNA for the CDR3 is TGTGCCAGCAGATTCACCCGGGCCTCTACCGGGGAGCTGTTTTTT. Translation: CASRFTRASTGELFF.

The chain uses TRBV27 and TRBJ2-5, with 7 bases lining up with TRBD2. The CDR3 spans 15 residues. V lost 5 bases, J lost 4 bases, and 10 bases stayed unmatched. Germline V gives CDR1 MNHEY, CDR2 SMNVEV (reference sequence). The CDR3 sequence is CASSPLRAGRETQYF. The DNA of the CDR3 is TGTGCCAGCAGTCCCCTCCGAGCGGGACGAGAGACCCAGTACTTC.

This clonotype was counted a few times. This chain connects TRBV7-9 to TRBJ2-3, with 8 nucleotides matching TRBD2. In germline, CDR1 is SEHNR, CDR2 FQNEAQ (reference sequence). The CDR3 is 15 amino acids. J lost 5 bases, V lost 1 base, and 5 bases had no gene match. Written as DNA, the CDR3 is TGTGCCAGCAGCTTAGAAGTGAGCGGGAGAGATACGCAGTATTTT. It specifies CASSLEVSGRDTQYF.

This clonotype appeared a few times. CDR3 DNA: TGTGCCAGCAGTTTTAAACTAGCGAGCTCCTACAATGAGCAGTTCTTC. Amino acids: CASSFKLASSYNEQFF. V usage is TRBV12-3 or TRBV12-4 and J usage is TRBJ2-1; 7 positions agree with TRBD2. V trimming: 3 bases; J trimming: 0 bases; junction bases outside the gene matches: 5. The CDR3 covers 16 residues.

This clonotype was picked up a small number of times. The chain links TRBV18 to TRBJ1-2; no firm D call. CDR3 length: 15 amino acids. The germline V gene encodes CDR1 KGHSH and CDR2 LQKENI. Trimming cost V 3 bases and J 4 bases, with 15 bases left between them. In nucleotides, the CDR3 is TGTGCCAGCTCACCTAACCGGGATCCGGGCTATGGCTACACCTTC. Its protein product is CASSPNRDPGYGYTF.

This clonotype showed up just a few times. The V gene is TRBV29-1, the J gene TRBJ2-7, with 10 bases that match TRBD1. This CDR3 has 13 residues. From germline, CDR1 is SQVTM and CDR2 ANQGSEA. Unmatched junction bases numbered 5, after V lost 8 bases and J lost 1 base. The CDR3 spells CSWVGQGSYEQYF. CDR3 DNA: TGCAGCTGGGTGGGACAGGGGTCCTACGAGCAGTACTTC.

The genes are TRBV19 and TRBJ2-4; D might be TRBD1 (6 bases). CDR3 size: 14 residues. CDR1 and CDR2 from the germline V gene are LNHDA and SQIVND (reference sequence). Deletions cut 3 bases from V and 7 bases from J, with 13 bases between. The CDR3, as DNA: TGTGCCAGTAGTATTGTGGCAGGGGAGAACATTCAGTACTTC. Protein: CASSIVAGENIQYF.

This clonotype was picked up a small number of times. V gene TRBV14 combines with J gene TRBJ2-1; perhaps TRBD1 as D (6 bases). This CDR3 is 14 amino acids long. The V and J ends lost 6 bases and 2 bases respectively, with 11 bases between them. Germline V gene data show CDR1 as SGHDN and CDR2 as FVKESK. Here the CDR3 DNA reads TGTGCCAGCAGTCACGGGACACCCTACAATGAGCAGTTCTTC. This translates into CASSHGTPYNEQFF.

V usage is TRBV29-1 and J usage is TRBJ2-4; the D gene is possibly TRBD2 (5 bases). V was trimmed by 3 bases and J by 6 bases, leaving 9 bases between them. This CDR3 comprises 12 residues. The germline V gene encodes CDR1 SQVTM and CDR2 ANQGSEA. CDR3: CSVDLGRNIQYF. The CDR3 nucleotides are TGCAGCGTTGACCTAGGGAGAAACATTCAGTACTTC.

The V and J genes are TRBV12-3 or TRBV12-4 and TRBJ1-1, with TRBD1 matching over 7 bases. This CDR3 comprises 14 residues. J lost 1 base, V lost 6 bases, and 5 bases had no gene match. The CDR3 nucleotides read TGTGCCAGCAGGATGACAGGGACGAACACTGAAGCTTTCTTT. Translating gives CASRMTGTNTEAFF.

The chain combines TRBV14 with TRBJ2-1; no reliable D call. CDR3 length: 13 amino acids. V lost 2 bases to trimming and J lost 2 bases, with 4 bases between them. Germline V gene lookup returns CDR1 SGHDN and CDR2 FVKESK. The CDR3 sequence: CASSQWAYNEQFF. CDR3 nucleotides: TGTGCCAGCAGCCAATGGGCCTACAATGAGCAGTTCTTC.

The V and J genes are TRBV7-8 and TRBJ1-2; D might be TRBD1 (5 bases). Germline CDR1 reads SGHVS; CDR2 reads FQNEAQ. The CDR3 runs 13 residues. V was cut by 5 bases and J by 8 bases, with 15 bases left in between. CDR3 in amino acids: CASSKMGVRGYTF. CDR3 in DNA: TGTGCCAGCAGCAAAATGGGGGTACGGGGCTACACCTTC.

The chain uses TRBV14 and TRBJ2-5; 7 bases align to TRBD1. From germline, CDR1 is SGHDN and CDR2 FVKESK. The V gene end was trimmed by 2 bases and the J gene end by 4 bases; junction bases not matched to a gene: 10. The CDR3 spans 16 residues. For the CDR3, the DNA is TGTGCCAGCAGCCAAATCGATGGGACAGCCCGAGAGACCCAGTACTTC. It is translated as CASSQIDGTARETQYF.

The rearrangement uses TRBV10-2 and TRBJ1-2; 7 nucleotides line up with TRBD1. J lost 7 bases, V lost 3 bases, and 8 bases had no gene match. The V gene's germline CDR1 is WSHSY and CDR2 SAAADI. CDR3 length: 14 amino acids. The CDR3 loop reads CASSDDRVEGGYTF. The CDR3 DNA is TGCGCCAGCAGTGACGACAGGGTCGAGGGTGGCTACACCTTC.

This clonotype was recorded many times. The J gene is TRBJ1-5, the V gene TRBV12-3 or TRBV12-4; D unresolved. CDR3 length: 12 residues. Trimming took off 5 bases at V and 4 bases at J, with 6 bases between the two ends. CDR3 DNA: TGTGCCAGCAGTACCGGGAATCAGCCCCAGCATTTT. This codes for CASSTGNQPQHF.

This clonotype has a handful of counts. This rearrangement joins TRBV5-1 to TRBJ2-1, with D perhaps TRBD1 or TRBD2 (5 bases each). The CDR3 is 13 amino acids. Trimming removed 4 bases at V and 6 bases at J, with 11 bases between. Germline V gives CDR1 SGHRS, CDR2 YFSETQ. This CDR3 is CASSPGPFNEQFF. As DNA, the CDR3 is TGCGCCAGCAGCCCGGGACCCTTCAATGAGCAGTTCTTC.

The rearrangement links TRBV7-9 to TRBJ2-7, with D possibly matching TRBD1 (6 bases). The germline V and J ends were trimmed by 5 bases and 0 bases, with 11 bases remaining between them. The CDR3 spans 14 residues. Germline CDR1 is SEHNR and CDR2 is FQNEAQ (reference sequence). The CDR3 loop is CASSEGTNSYEQYF. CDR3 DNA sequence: TGTGCCAGCAGCGAAGGGACAAACTCCTACGAGCAGTACTTC.

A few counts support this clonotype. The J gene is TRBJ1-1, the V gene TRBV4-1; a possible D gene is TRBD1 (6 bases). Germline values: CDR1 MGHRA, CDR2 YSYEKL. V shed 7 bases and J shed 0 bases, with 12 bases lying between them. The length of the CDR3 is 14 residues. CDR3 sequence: CASTAGQLNTEAFF. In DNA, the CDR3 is TGCGCCAGCACCGCCGGACAGTTGAACACTGAAGCTTTCTTT.

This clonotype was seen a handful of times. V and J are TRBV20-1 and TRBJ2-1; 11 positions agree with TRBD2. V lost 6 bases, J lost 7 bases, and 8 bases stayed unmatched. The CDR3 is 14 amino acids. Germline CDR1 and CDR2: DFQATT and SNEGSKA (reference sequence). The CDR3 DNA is TGCAGTGCGCCGACTAGCGGGATTGGTAATGAGCAGTTCTTC. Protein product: CSAPTSGIGNEQFF.

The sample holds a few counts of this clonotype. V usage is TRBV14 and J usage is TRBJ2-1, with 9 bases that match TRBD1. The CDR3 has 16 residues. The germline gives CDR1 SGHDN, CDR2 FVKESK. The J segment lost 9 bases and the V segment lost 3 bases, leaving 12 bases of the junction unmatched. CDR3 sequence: CASSQGSRDRVLEQFF. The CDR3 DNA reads TGTGCCAGCAGCCAGGGTTCCCGGGACAGGGTTCTTGAGCAGTTCTTC.